One sample yielded the 11 T cell receptor beta chains listed below, sequenced in a study of CD8 T cells in ankylosing spondylitis (dated by TCRdb to 2015 to 2018). Libraries were prepared through 5' RACE. The sequencing machine was an Illumina HiSeq 2500. TCRdb cleaned the public reads at Q25 with fastp, built clones with MiXCR and kept in-frame beta chains. Records with the same CDR3 protein are collapsed into one entry carrying the most frequent genes and DNA. The sample table records about 250,000 distinct CDR3 sequences; about 24% of these occur just once. Around 0.58% of the sample is held by the ten biggest clonotypes. The sample was blood, either unsorted or a sorted T cell fraction (not recorded which). These receptors were collected from a male donor with ankylosing spondylitis or in good health (not recorded which).

This clonotype was counted only a few times. This rearrangement joins TRBV29-1 to TRBJ2-5, with unresolved D. V was pared by 3 bases and J by 1 base, with 15 bases between. CDR1 and CDR2 (germline): SQVTM, ANQGSEA. This CDR3 has 15 residues. The CDR3 protein is CSVDSAKTSQETQYF. The CDR3, as DNA: TGCAGCGTTGACTCAGCGAAAACTTCCCAAGAGACCCAGTACTTC. Supplemented by reference TRBV29-1 and TRBJ2-5, the full variable domain reads SAVISQKPSRDICQRGTSLTIQCQVDSQVTMMFWYRQQPGQSLTLIATANQGSEATYESGFVIDKFPISRPNLTFSTLTVSNMSPEDSSIYLCSVDSAKTSQETQYFGPGTRLLVL.

Ten or more counts support this clonotype. This chain uses TRBV12-3 or TRBV12-4 with TRBJ1-2; D call uncertain. The V gene lost 6 bases and the J gene lost 7 bases, with 9 bases spanning the gap. The CDR3 sequence is 11 residues long. The chain's CDR3 is CASSHGSGYTF. The CDR3 coding sequence is TGTGCCAGCAGCCATGGCAGTGGCTACACCTTC.

V and J are TRBV6-5 and TRBJ1-2; 8 nucleotides line up with TRBD1. V gave up 4 bases and J gave up 8 bases; unmatched junction bases: 9. This CDR3 comprises 14 residues. CDR1 and CDR2 (germline): MNHEY, SVGAGI. The CDR3 coding sequence is TGTGCCAGCAGTTGGGCAGGGGGCCTTCGGGGCTACACCTTC. Translating gives CASSWAGGLRGYTF.

V and J are TRBV5-1 and TRBJ2-2, with TRBD1 matching over 7 bases. In germline, CDR1 is SGHRS, CDR2 YFSETQ. This CDR3 is 16 amino acids long. J gave up 0 bases and V 4 bases, and 6 bases lay outside the gene matches. The CDR3 loop is CASSGGQTSNTGELFF. CDR3 in DNA: TGCGCCAGCAGCGGGGGACAGACCTCGAACACCGGGGAGCTGTTTTTT.

This clonotype has only a few counts. The chain combines TRBV12-3 or TRBV12-4 with TRBJ1-6; tentatively, D is TRBD1 (6 bases). This CDR3 is 15 amino acids long. The germline V and J ends were trimmed by 1 base and 9 bases, with 13 bases remaining between them. This chain's CDR3 is CASSLESGGGSPLHF. CDR3 in DNA: TGTGCCAGCAGTTTAGAGTCCGGGGGCGGTTCACCCCTCCACTTT.

The V and J genes are TRBV3-1 and TRBJ1-1; 7 nucleotides align to TRBD1. Germline-derived CDR1 and CDR2 are LGHDT and YNNKEL (reference sequence). V lost 7 bases, J lost 10 bases, and 12 bases stayed unmatched. CDR3 length: 13 residues. The CDR3 sequence: CASTTGVSQGAFF. Here the CDR3 DNA reads TGTGCCAGCACCACAGGGGTTTCTCAGGGAGCTTTCTTT.

This clonotype came up a few times. The chain has TRBV10-3 and TRBJ2-1; 9 bases align to TRBD1. V dropped 6 bases and J dropped 1; count of bases not matched to a gene: 10. The CDR3 consists of 17 residues. Looked up from germline, CDR1 is ENHRY and CDR2 is SYGVKD. The CDR3 DNA reads TGTGCCATCAGGGGGAACAGGGGGCCGAGGTCCTACAATGAGCAGTTCTTC. Translation gives CAIRGNRGPRSYNEQFF.

This clonotype has a handful of counts. The rearrangement links TRBV20-1 to TRBJ1-6; D is unresolved. There are 13 residues in the CDR3. V shed 2 bases and J shed 4 bases, with 6 bases lying between them. Looked up from germline, CDR1 is DFQATT and CDR2 is SNEGSKA (reference sequence). This CDR3 reads CSARPYYNSPLHF. The CDR3 DNA follows: TGCAGTGCTAGACCATATTATAATTCACCCCTCCACTTT.

This clonotype showed up just a few times. The rearrangement links TRBV20-1 to TRBJ1-4; D possibly corresponds to TRBD1 (5 bases). Trimming cost V 5 bases and J 8 bases, with 18 bases left between them. The CDR3 extends over 14 amino acids. Germline assignment: CDR1 DFQATT and CDR2 SNEGSKA (reference sequence). In DNA form, the CDR3 reads TGCAGTGCTCTCGGGGCAGGAGCCACGGAAAAACTGTTTTTT. Protein product: CSALGAGATEKLFF.

This clonotype was recorded many times. The CDR3 DNA is TGCAGTGCTAGAGATGCGGGGATTGGGGTGAACACTGAAGCTTTCTTT. Its translation: CSARDAGIGVNTEAFF. The chain recombines TRBV20-1 with TRBJ1-1, with unresolved D. CDR3 length: 16 residues. The germline V gene encodes CDR1 DFQATT and CDR2 SNEGSKA (reference sequence). V was trimmed by 0 bases and J by 0 bases, leaving 14 bases between them.

This clonotype was observed many times. This chain joins TRBV20-1 and TRBJ2-3, with D unclear. Germline values: CDR1 DFQATT, CDR2 SNEGSKA (reference sequence). This CDR3 comprises 11 residues. The V end lost 1 base, the J end lost 6 bases, and 5 bases lay between the germline ends. The CDR3 reads CSARVLDTQYF. The CDR3 bases are TGCAGTGCTAGAGTATTGGATACGCAGTATTTT.